This T cell receptor (beta chain) was recorded in a study of CD8+ T cells in alopecia areata (dated by TCRdb to 2016 to 2018). General notes on the study: Skin from C3H/HeJ donors with spontaneous alopecia (roughly 6-13 months old) was grafted onto female C3H/HeJ recipients that were about 6-10 weeks old. Scalp tissue and sorted CD4+ and CD8+ peripheral blood T cells from patchy and totalis/universalis alopecia areata patients and from healthy controls were covered by human TCRbeta sequencing. Amplification of TCRbeta CDR3 regions was done by immunoSEQ multiplex PCR using 35 Vbeta forward primers and 13 Jbeta reverse primers. In both human patients and the C3H/HeJ mouse model, the study applied high-throughput TCRbeta sequencing to look at T cell clonal expansion in alopecia areata. The RNA source kit depended on sample type: the PAXgene miRNA kit for fixed scalp, the miRNeasy kit for PBMCs, and the RNeasy kit for mouse skin. Scalp clonality was compared among normal scalp (n=4), patchy alopecia areata scalp (n=8), and alopecia totalis/universalis scalp (n=8). The investigation overall reported the following: Scalp TCR repertoire analysis is complicated because resident alphabeta T cells in normal human skin are also sequenced, whereas mouse skin is dominated by gammadelta T cells. TCR sequences shared between patients were less clear than in mice, possibly partly because of HLA diversity in the patient population. Compared with normal scalp, lesional scalp had higher clonality and more expanded CD8+ clones, particularly in alopecia totalis/universalis, a pattern that suggests antigenic drive.

The library was produced with the immunoSEQ multiplex PCR assay. RNA was extracted from all samples and reverse transcribed into cDNA, which served as template for TCR sequencing. First-strand cDNA was synthesized with SuperScript III using a 2:1 mix of oligo-dT and random hexamers. A synthetic immune receptor repertoire was used to assess amplification bias, and residual bias was removed computationally. Sequencing of the libraries was done on Illumina HiSeq with 60 bp reads that cover the CDR3, reading from J toward V. The source study handled its data this way. Raw reads were preprocessed for error removal, and CDR3 was defined according to IMGT conventions as running from the conserved cysteine to phenylalanine. Clonality was computed as 1 minus the Shannon entropy, with the entropy normalized by log2 of the number of productive unique TCRs. CD4 or CD8 identity of scalp clones was inferred by cross-referencing scalp TCRbeta sequences with sorted blood CD4 and CD8 repertoires. TCRdb retrieved this table from immuneACCESS and kept in-frame rearrangements only. Not all clones are present; in checked studies, unresolved V genes account for under half, and no reason is known for the remainder. D and trimming come from the DNA, and the V and J calls and clone size come from that table. For this sample the table reports about 270,000 clones, with no clone seen just once. The top ten hold more than 0.95% of the sample.

V sheds 2 bases and J sheds 2 bases, leaving 7 bases between their ends. The CDR3 contains 13 residues, cysteine and phenylalanine counted. Sequencing covers 27 bases of the CDR3, shown here with the frame starting at base 1. The germline V gene (reference sequence) specifies FNHDT as CDR1 and SITEND as CDR2. Pooled mouse cutaneous lymph node cells were stained for CD4, CD8alpha, NKG2D, NKG2ACE and other markers, then sorted on a BD Influx. This clone was observed a few times. Its cognate antigen has yet to be identified. Since the receptor is from a mouse, mouse gene names and germline sequences apply. The read ends 4 residues before the CDR3 terminus; that terminus is restored from the germline J gene.

The sequence joins TRBV19 to TRBJ1-1, with the D gene call left open. Input material: CD4+ T cells sorted from a lymph node. This TCR came from a C3H/HeJ mouse with alopecia areata. This strain is of MHC haplotype H2-k. CDR3 region: CASSIQPNTEVFF. The sequenced part of the CDR3 DNA is TGTGCCAGCAGTATCCAGCCTAACACA.